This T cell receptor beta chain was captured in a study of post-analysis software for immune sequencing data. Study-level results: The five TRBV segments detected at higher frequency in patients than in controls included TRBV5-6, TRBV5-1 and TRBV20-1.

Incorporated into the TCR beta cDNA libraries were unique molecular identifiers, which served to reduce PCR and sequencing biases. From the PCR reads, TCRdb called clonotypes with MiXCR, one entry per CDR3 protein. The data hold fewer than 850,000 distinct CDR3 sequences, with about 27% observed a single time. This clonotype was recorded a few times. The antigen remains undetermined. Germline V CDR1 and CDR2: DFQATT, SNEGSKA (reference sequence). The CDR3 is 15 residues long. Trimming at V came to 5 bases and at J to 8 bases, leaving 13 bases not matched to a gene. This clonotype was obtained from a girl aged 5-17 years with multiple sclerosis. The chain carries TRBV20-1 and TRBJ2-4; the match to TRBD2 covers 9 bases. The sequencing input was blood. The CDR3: CSAPRLAGGPDIQYF. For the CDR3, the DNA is TGCAGTGCTCCCCGACTCGCGGGGGGGCCGGACATTCAGTACTTC.